This T cell receptor beta chain stems from a study of shared clonotypes between healthy human individuals. Across the study: Serving as donors were a couple of women and three men, whose ages spanned 18 to 49. Each donor's CD4 naive and CD4 memory cells filled three plates apiece, CD8 naive two, and CD8 memory one.

TCRdb's table, derived via immunoSEQ multiplex PCR, lists solely in-frame clones and lacks some. This sample has about 2.4 million clones, with approximately 92% found just once. CDR3 size: 16 residues. V was clipped by 6 bases and J by 4 bases, with 22 bases between them. In germline, CDR1 is SGDLS, CDR2 YYNGEE. Sequencing was performed on naive CD4+ T cells sorted from blood. Indicated subset: CD45RA+ positively selected. The sequence came from a man aged 18 to 30 in good health. The rearrangement uses TRBV9 and TRBJ1-2; TRBD1 might be the D (5 bases). The CDR3 sequence: CASTMGEARNIYGYTF. CDR3 DNA: TGTGCCAGCACGATGGGGGAGGCCCGGAATATCTATGGCTACACCTTC.